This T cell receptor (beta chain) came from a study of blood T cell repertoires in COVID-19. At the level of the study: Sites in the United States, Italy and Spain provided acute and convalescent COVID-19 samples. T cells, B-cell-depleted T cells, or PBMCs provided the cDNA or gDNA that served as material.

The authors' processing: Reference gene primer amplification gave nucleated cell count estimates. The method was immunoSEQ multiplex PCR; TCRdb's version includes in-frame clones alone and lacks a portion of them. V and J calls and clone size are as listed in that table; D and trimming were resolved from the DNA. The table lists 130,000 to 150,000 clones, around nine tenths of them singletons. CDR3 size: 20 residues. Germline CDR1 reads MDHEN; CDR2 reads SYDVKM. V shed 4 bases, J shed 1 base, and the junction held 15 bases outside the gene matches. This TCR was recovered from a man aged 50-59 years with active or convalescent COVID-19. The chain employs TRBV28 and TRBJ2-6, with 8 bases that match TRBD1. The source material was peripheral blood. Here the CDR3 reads CASSSPRRDRTHSGANVLTF. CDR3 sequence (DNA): TGTGCCAGCAGTTCGCCGCGCCGGGACAGGACACATTCTGGGGCCAACGTCCTGACTTTC.